This T cell receptor (beta chain) stems from a study of preoperative IRX-2 immunotherapy in early breast cancer (dated by TCRdb to the late 2010s). The library was prepared using the immunoSEQ multiplex PCR assay. TCRdb holds this immuneACCESS table with in-frame rearrangements only. Some clones are missing; in checked studies, unresolved V genes explain under half, and the rest has no known cause. Within this sample are 39,000 or so clones, with 70% to 80% of them counted one time only. The ten largest clones take up 1.2% of the sample. Reading the label with the study, this specimen's treatment or condition is: preoperative locoregional IRX-2 cytokine immunotherapy. The samples were obtained from a phase Ib study that tested preoperative, locoregional IRX-2 cytokine immunotherapy meant to prime immune responses. Donors were patients with early-stage breast cancer who received IRX-2 before surgery.

As for this clone: Its binding antigen is unknown. It has no much larger one-base neighbor in the sample; base qualities were not kept.

V and J lose 3 bases and 3 bases, and a span of 12 bases separates them. Inclusive of the bounding cysteine and phenylalanine, the CDR3 is 14 residues long. Here the CDR3 DNA is all that survives: 42 bases in frame from base 1. CDR1 and CDR2, per the germline V gene, are SGHNT and YENEEA. The sequence was collected from a human donor with breast cancer. The specimen was tumor tissue, collected after IRX-2 immunotherapy. The chain links TRBV11-3 with TRBJ2-7, with no reliable assignment of the D segment. The CDR3 reads CASSLDRGFYEQYF. The nucleotides read TGTGCCAGCAGCTTGGATCGAGGATTCTACGAGCAGTACTTC.